Presented here are 16 T cell receptor beta chains from one specimen sequenced in a study of OX40 agonist ivuxolimab in advanced cancers. Assay used: immunoSEQ multiplex PCR; TCRdb lists only in-frame clones, some missing. The data hold roughly 71,000 clones, with 85% observed a single time. Here the sequenced sample was CD4+ or CD8+ T cells sorted from blood, taken in a trial of the OX40 agonist ivuxolimab. Every receptor here comes from an adult with an advanced solid tumor such as melanoma, head and neck, liver or kidney cancer.

The rearrangement links TRBV6-6 to TRBJ1-5; D not certain. The CDR3 totals 15 residues. CDR1 and CDR2 (germline): MNHNY, SVGAGI (reference sequence). V lost 6 bases and J 0 bases, leaving 12 bases between the germline ends. Here the CDR3 reads CASRPQRYSNQPQHF. The CDR3 DNA sequence: TGTGCCAGCAGACCTCAACGTTATAGCAATCAGCCCCAGCATTTT.

V and J are TRBV6-5 and TRBJ1-2; D possibly corresponds to TRBD1 (6 bases). Germline V gene lookup returns CDR1 MNHEY and CDR2 SVGAGI. The CDR3 sequence is 13 residues long. Deletions cut 3 bases from V and 6 bases from J, with 11 bases between. The CDR3 reads CASSYGGLNGYTF. CDR3 nucleotides: TGTGCCAGCAGTTATGGGGGGCTGAATGGCTACACCTTC.

This clone was seen just once. This chain connects TRBV28 to TRBJ2-7, with TRBD1 matching over 9 bases. The trim removed 7 bases at V and 1 base at J, leaving 5 bases unmatched. The germline CDR1 and CDR2 sequences are MDHEN and SYDVKM. The CDR3 has 14 residues. The CDR3 loop reads CASITGQGSYEQYF. CDR3 bases: TGTGCCAGCATCACGGGACAGGGTTCCTACGAGCAGTACTTC.

J is TRBJ2-7 and V is TRBV19, with TRBD1 matching 9 bases. The junction had 9 bases not matched to a gene; V was cut back by 5 bases and J by 1 base. Germline CDR1 reads LNHDA; CDR2 reads SQIVND (reference sequence). CDR3 length: 16 residues. The CDR3 is CASSPYDRGDSYEQYF. The DNA for the CDR3 is TGTGCCAGTAGTCCCTACGACAGGGGGGATTCCTACGAGCAGTACTTC.

In nucleotides, the CDR3 is TGCAGCGTCCGACAGGTCGGTGAGCAGTTCTTC. This sequence encodes CSVRQVGEQFF. The V gene is TRBV29-1, the J gene TRBJ2-1, with a tentative D call TRBD1 (6 bases). This CDR3 comprises 11 residues. With 6 bases removed from V and 9 bases from J, the gap between germline ends came to 12 bases. CDR1 and CDR2 (germline): SQVTM, ANQGSEA.

The rearrangement uses TRBV15 and TRBJ1-2; the D gene is possibly TRBD1 (6 bases). CDR1 LNHNV and CDR2 YYDKDF come from the germline V gene (reference sequence). The CDR3 has 18 residues. V was cut by 0 bases and J by 8 bases, with 25 bases left in between. The CDR3 is CATSRELRAGGGTGGYTF. The CDR3 DNA reads as TGTGCCACCAGCAGAGAGTTGAGAGCGGGAGGGGGGACGGGGGGCTACACCTTC.

This chain joins TRBV5-1 and TRBJ2-1, with 11 bases identical to TRBD2. V was pared by 4 bases and J by 8 bases, with 11 bases of the junction left unmatched. The CDR3 covers 16 residues. Germline V gene lookup returns CDR1 SGHRS and CDR2 YFSETQ. The CDR3 DNA sequence: TGCGCCAGCAGCGTAACTAGCGGGAGAGGTAGCTATGAGCAGTTCTTC. Its translation: CASSVTSGRGSYEQFF.

This clone was seen only a few times. The chain couples TRBV7-6 to TRBJ1-6; 8 bases map to TRBD1. The V gene end was trimmed by 5 bases and the J gene end by 7 bases; junction bases not matched to a gene: 7. CDR1 SGHVS and CDR2 FNYEAQ come from the germline V gene. This CDR3 is 15 amino acids long. The DNA for the CDR3 is TGTGCCAGCAGCCCAAGGACAGGGAGGAATTCACCCCTCCACTTT. Translated: CASSPRTGRNSPLHF.

J is TRBJ1-4 and V is TRBV7-9; 7 bases match TRBD1. Germline V gene data show CDR1 as SEHNR and CDR2 as FQNEAQ (reference sequence). The J segment lost 0 bases and the V segment lost 4 bases, leaving 5 bases of the junction unmatched. The length of the CDR3 is 16 residues. CDR3 sequence: CASSSGQVSTNEKLFF. The CDR3 bases are TGTGCCAGCAGCTCCGGACAGGTTTCAACTAATGAAAAACTGTTTTTT.

A single count supports this clone. This chain links TRBV5-1 with TRBJ2-3; D call uncertain. Trimming pared 5 bases from V and 0 bases from J, leaving 13 bases between. The CDR3 has 15 residues. Germline V gene lookup returns CDR1 SGHRS and CDR2 YFSETQ. The CDR3 is CASRSSALSTDTQYF. Here the CDR3 DNA reads TGCGCCAGCAGGAGTAGTGCCCTAAGCACAGATACGCAGTATTTT.

This chain connects TRBV28 to TRBJ2-7; 7 positions match TRBD1. This CDR3 comprises 10 residues. Germline CDR1 is MDHEN and CDR2 is SYDVKM. This CDR3 reads CATGQREQYF. The CDR3 bases are TGTGCTACGGGACAGAGGGAGCAGTACTTC. Supplemented by reference TRBV28 and TRBJ2-7, the full variable domain reads DVKVTQSSRYLVKRTGEKVFLECVQDMDHENMFWYRQDPGLGLRLIYFSYDVKMKEKGDIPEGYSVSREKKERFSLILESASTNQTSMYLCATGQREQYFGPGTRLTVT.

This clone was seen a few times. V gene TRBV7-2 combines with J gene TRBJ2-7, with D unclear. Trimming removed 2 bases at V and 6 bases at J, with 14 bases between. The germline gives CDR1 SGHTA, CDR2 FQGNSA. This CDR3 contains 14 residues. The CDR3 reads CASSLRSALIEQYF. CDR3 in DNA: TGTGCCAGCAGCTTAAGGTCGGCCTTAATCGAGCAGTACTTC.

This chain connects TRBV19 to TRBJ1-2; D is uncertain. This CDR3 region has 13 residues. CDR1 LNHDA and CDR2 SQIVND come from the germline V gene (reference sequence). V was clipped by 1 base and J by 8 bases, with 11 bases between them. The CDR3 protein is CASSIGRQGGYTF. DNA of the CDR3: TGTGCCAGTAGTATAGGGAGGCAAGGGGGCTACACCTTC.

The chain carries TRBV5-1 and TRBJ1-6; the D gene is possibly TRBD1 (5 bases). V shed 0 bases and J shed 4 bases, with 11 bases lying between them. The germline V gene has CDR1 SGHRS and CDR2 YFSETQ. The CDR3 totals 16 residues. The CDR3 protein is CASSLAGGRYNSPLHF. DNA for the CDR3: TGCGCCAGCAGCTTGGCCGGGGGGAGGTATAATTCACCCCTCCACTTT.

CDR3 DNA: TGTGCCACCAGCAGAACCCAAGGCGGGCGAGGCGCAGATACGCAGTATTTT. Protein: CATSRTQGGRGADTQYF. The J gene is TRBJ2-3, the V gene TRBV15, with D possibly being TRBD2 (5 bases). Germline loops: CDR1 LNHNV, CDR2 YYDKDF (reference sequence). This CDR3 has 17 residues. Deletions cut 2 bases from V and 4 bases from J, with 19 bases between. The complete variable domain, with remaining parts taken from reference TRBV15 and TRBJ2-3, reads DAMVIQNPRYQVTQFGKPVTLSCSQTLNHNVMYWYQQKSSQAPKLLFHYYDKDFNNEADTPDNFQSRRPNTSFCFLDIRSPGLGDTAMYLCATSRTQGGRGADTQYFGPGTRLTVL.

V gene TRBV5-8 combines with J gene TRBJ1-1; 7 nucleotides align to TRBD1. The length of the CDR3 is 19 residues. The germline V gene encodes CDR1 SGHTS and CDR2 YDEGEE. V gave up 2 bases and J gave up 0 bases; unmatched junction bases: 16. The CDR3 here is CASSFEGATSALMNTEAFF. The DNA for the CDR3 is TGTGCCAGCAGCTTTGAGGGGGCTACATCCGCGCTCATGAACACTGAAGCTTTCTTT. Looking up the rest from reference TRBV5-8 and TRBJ1-1 gives the full variable domain: EAGVTQSPTHLIKTRGQQATLRCSPISGHTSVYWYQQALGLGLQFLLWYDEGEERNRGNFPPRFSGRQFPNYSSELNVNALELEDSALYLCASSFEGATSALMNTEAFFGQGTRLTVV.